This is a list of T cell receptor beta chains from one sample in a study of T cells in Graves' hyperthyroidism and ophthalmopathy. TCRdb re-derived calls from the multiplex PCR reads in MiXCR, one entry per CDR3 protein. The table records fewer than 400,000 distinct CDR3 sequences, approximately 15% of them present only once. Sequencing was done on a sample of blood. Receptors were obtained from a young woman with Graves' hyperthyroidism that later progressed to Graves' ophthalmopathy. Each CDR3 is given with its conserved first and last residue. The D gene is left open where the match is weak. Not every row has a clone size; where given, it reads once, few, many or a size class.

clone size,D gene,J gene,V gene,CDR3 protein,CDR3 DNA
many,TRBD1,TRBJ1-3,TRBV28,CASSNTLLGGPGNTIYF,TGTGCCAGCAGCAATACACTTTTAGGGGGCCCTGGAAACACCATATATTTT
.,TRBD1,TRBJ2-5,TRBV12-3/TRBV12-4,CASSALRTGGQETQYF,TGTGCCAGCAGTGCTCTTAGGACAGGGGGCCAAGAGACCCAGTACTTC
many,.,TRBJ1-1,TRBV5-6,CASSGGHPNTEAFF,TGTGCCAGCAGCGGCGGACATCCGAACACTGAAGCTTTCTTT
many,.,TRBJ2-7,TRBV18,CASSPLEFSYEQYF,TGTGCCAGCTCTCCACTAGAGTTCTCCTACGAGCAGTACTTC
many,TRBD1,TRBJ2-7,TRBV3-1,CASSQRTGSYEQYF,TGTGCCAGCAGCCAACGGACAGGGTCCTACGAGCAGTACTTC
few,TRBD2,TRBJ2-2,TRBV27,CASTPTSGGTGELFF,TGTGCCAGCACCCCGACTAGCGGGGGCACCGGGGAGCTGTTTTTT
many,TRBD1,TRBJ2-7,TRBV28,CASSSPGQGHEQYF,TGTGCCAGCAGTTCTCCGGGACAGGGCCACGAGCAGTACTTC
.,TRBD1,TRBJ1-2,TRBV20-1,CSAGGQGPNYGYTF,TGCAGTGCTGGAGGACAGGGCCCTAACTATGGCTACACCTTC
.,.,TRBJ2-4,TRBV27,CASSFEGRPMYF,TGTGCCAGCAGTTTCGAGGGCCGGCCGATGTACTTC
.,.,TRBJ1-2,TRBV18,CASSPTVRGYTF,TGTGCCAGCTCACCAACGGTTCGTGGCTACACCTTC
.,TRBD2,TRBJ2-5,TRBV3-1,CASSKSGGETQYF,TGTGCCAGCAGCAAAAGCGGGGGAGAGACCCAGTACTTC
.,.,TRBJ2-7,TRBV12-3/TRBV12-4,CASRPRDRYSYEQYF,TGTGCCAGCCGCCCGCGGGACCGATACTCCTACGAGCAGTACTTC
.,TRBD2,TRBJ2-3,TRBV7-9,CASSPASGRVADTQYF,TGTGCCAGCAGCCCAGCTAGCGGGAGGGTTGCAGATACGCAGTATTTT
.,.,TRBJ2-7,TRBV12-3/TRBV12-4,CASSLEGAYEQYF,TGTGCCAGCAGTTTAGAAGGGGCCTACGAGCAGTACTTC
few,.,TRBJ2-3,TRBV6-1,CASSEDGSGTDTQYF,TGTGCCAGCAGTGAAGACGGGAGCGGGACAGATACGCAGTATTTT
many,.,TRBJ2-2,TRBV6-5,CASSYSTTFTGELFF,TGTGCCAGCAGTTACTCCACGACATTCACCGGGGAGCTGTTTTTT
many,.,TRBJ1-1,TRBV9,CASSMGTVNTEAFF,TGTGCCAGCAGCATGGGGACGGTGAACACTGAAGCTTTCTTT
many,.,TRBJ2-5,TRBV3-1,CASSQGSGSWETQYF,TGTGCCAGCAGCCAAGGATCAGGGAGTTGGGAGACCCAGTACTTC
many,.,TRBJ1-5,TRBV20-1,CSARLPGSTGQPQHF,TGCAGTGCTAGACTCCCGGGTTCAACTGGTCAGCCCCAGCATTTT
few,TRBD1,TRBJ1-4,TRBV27,CASSGGQSATNEKLFF,TGTGCCAGCAGTGGGGGACAGAGTGCAACTAATGAAAAACTGTTTTTT
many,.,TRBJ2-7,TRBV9,CASSGGGFSYEQYF,TGTGCCAGCAGCGGAGGGGGATTCTCCTACGAGCAGTACTTC
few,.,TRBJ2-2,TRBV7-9,CASSLGADTGELFF,TGTGCCAGCAGCTTGGGCGCGGACACCGGGGAGCTGTTTTTT
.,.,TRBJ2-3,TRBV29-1,CSVDSGPDTQYF,TGCAGCGTTGACTCAGGGCCAGATACGCAGTATTTT
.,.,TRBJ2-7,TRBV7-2,CASSFQDPSYEQYF,TGTGCCAGCAGCTTTCAGGACCCCTCCTACGAGCAGTACTTC
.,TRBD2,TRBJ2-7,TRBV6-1,CASSPYSGTSYEQYF,TGTGCCAGCAGCCCCTATAGCGGGACTTCCTACGAGCAGTACTTC
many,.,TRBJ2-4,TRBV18,CASSPPWGNHIQYF,TGTGCCAGCTCACCACCTTGGGGGAACCACATTCAGTACTTC
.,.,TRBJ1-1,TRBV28,CASSDRGPEAFF,TGTGCCAGCAGTGACAGAGGACCTGAAGCTTTCTTT
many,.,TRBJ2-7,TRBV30,CAWTRYPLYEQYF,TGTGCCTGGACCCGATACCCCCTCTACGAGCAGTACTTC
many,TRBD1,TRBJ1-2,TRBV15,CATSRGTEREQYGYTF,TGTGCCACCAGCAGGGGGACAGAGAGAGAACAGTATGGCTACACCTTC
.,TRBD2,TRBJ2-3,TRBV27,CASSPRTSLITDTQYF,TGTGCCAGCAGCCCACGGACTAGCCTTATCACAGATACGCAGTATTTT
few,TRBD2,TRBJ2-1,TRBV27,CASSSILAGGTYNEQFF,TGTGCCAGCAGTTCCATCTTAGCGGGAGGGACATACAATGAGCAGTTCTTC
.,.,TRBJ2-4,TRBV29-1,CSVDGGPDGNIQYF,TGCAGCGTTGATGGGGGGCCCGACGGAAACATTCAGTACTTC
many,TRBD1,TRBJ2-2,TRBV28,CASSLSIGDSTGELFF,TGTGCCAGCAGTTTATCAATAGGGGACAGCACCGGGGAGCTGTTTTTT
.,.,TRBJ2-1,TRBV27,CASSLNGVSYNEQFF,TGTGCCAGCAGTCTGAACGGGGTCTCCTACAATGAGCAGTTCTTC
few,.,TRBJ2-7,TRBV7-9,CASSPRHTEEQYF,TGTGCCAGCAGCCCCCGCCACACGGAAGAGCAGTACTTC